A selection of T cell receptor beta chains follows, all from one sample in a study of blood T cell repertoires in COVID-19. Only in-frame clones appear in the TCRdb table, and some are missing; sequencing was by immunoSEQ multiplex PCR. This sample has around 290,000 clones, with about nine tenths found just once. Sequenced material: PBMCs or T cells enriched from blood (not recorded which). The receptors were sampled from a woman aged 18-35 years who had recovered from COVID-19. Each CDR3 is given with its conserved first and last residue. A D gene is named only where the DNA matches it firmly. Expanded clones get a size class; other rows say once, few or many, or leave the size out.

CDR3	DNA	V	J	D	size
CASSPLRAGGRNTGELFF	TGTGCCAGCAGCCCTTTACGAGCGGGGGGGCGAAACACCGGGGAGCTGTTTTTT	TRBV6-2/TRBV6-3	TRBJ2-2	TRBD2	once
CASSLPGLGETQYF	TGTGCCAGCAGCTTGCCAGGGTTGGGGGAGACCCAGTACTTC	TRBV5-6	TRBJ2-5	.	.
CAWSLGTVTYGYTF	TGTGCCTGGAGTTTAGGGACAGTTACTTATGGCTACACCTTC	TRBV30	TRBJ1-2	TRBD1	.
CSAGGPGRNTEAFF	TGCAGTGCTGGTGGGCCAGGTAGGAACACTGAAGCTTTCTTT	TRBV20-1	TRBJ1-1	.	.
CASSRDRGRTEAFF	TGCGCCAGCAGCCGAGACAGGGGGCGAACTGAAGCTTTCTTT	TRBV4-1	TRBJ1-1	TRBD1	.
CASSSGQSDQPQHF	TGTGCCAGCAGCTCAGGACAGAGTGATCAGCCCCAGCATTTT	TRBV7-9	TRBJ1-5	.	.
CASSTGTEPRNEQFF	TGCGCCAGCAGCACAGGGACCGAGCCACGCAATGAGCAGTTCTTC	TRBV5-1	TRBJ2-1	.	.
CASSLTANTEAFF	TGTGCCAGCAGTTTGACAGCTAACACTGAAGCTTTCTTT	TRBV27	TRBJ1-1	.	.
CASSLLSGVYEQYF	TGTGCCAGCAGCCTTCTTAGCGGGGTCTACGAGCAGTACTTC	TRBV28	TRBJ2-7	TRBD2	.
CASSRGLTEAFF	TGCGCCAGCAGCAGGGGATTGACTGAAGCTTTCTTT	TRBV4-1	TRBJ1-1	.	.
CASSPDRGGNSPLHF	TGTGCCAGCAGCCCGGACAGGGGGGGGAATTCACCCCTCCACTTT	TRBV7-9	TRBJ1-6	TRBD1	.
CASTRRNYGYTF	TGTGCCAGCACGCGCAGGAACTATGGCTACACCTTC	TRBV12-3/TRBV12-4	TRBJ1-2	.	.
CASSESLDRALFF	TGTGCCAGCAGCGAGAGCCTGGACAGGGCCCTCTTCTTT	TRBV6-5	TRBJ1-6	TRBD1	.
CATRLAGRVNEQFF	TGTGCCACCCGACTAGCGGGAAGGGTCAATGAGCAGTTCTTC	TRBV2	TRBJ2-1	TRBD2	.
CASSKSSGEQFF	TGTGCCAGCAGTAAAAGTAGTGGTGAGCAGTTCTTC	TRBV7-9	TRBJ2-1	.	.
CAWSVASGGETQYF	TGTGCCTGGAGTGTAGCTAGCGGGGGGGAGACCCAGTACTTC	TRBV30	TRBJ2-5	TRBD2	.
CASSQGGRPSTDTQYF	TGTGCCAGCAGCCAAGGCGGTAGACCTAGCACAGATACGCAGTATTTT	TRBV4-2	TRBJ2-3	.	.
CASSYSDGGSYNEQFF	TGTGCCAGCAGTTACTCGGACGGGGGCTCCTACAATGAGCAGTTCTTC	TRBV6-5	TRBJ2-1	.	.
CASSQHQQGFGYTF	TGTGCCAGCAGCCAACACCAACAGGGTTTTGGCTACACCTTC	TRBV14	TRBJ1-2	.	many
CASSSLAGAQGYTF	TGTGCCAGCAGCTCCCTGGCGGGGGCGCAGGGCTACACCTTC	TRBV7-2	TRBJ1-2	.	.